The sequence of this TCR beta chain was determined in a study of cytomegalovirus exposure and HLA in healthy donors. Study-wide background: The 120 million or so unique TCR beta sequences, from around 200 million T cells, were found by an earlier analysis. Ancestry clustering placed 70% to 90% of several hundred genotyped donors in the Caucasian-associated cluster. Whole-study findings and limits: One variant, a missense change in DCLRE1C, was linked in a later analysis to TCR beta V- and J-gene trimming.

This clone appeared a few times. What it binds is not known. Each of the donors was a healthy bone marrow donor. Primers: 60 Vbeta forward and 13 Jbeta reverse. Profiled with immunoSEQ multiplex PCR; TCRdb holds only in-frame clones, not every one. The repertoire includes about 200,000 clones, roughly 70% of them detected once, and 2% to 3% sits in the top ten. V lost 2 bases, J lost 8 bases, and 10 bases lay in between. CDR1 SGHDT and CDR2 YYEEEE come from the germline V gene. There are 13 residues in the CDR3. V gene TRBV5-6 combines with J gene TRBJ1-4, with a tentative D call TRBD1 (5 bases). This sequence originates from a man in his forties or fifties in good health and CMV-seropositive. Sequenced material: PBMCs. The CDR3 loop is CASSFGGNEKLFF. The CDR3 nucleotides are TGTGCCAGCAGCTTCGGGGGAAACGAAAAACTGTTTTTT.